The table lists the clone carrying this T cell receptor (beta chain) with a few counts. What it binds is not known. This specimen comes from a study of blood T cells in healthy people across ages. After removal of 4 bases from V and 5 bases from J, the junction contained 4 bases not matched to a gene. Looked up from germline, CDR1 is ENHRY and CDR2 is SYGVKD. The CDR3 is made up of 15 amino acids. In terms of origin and age, donors were healthy Caucasian individuals from Russia aged about 6 to 90. Every sample yielded at least 7 million isolated PBMCs. For the second PCR, which ran for about 7 to 12 cycles, a sample-barcoded 5' primer and a J-beta primer mix were used. All cDNA molecules were each tagged by a template-switch adaptor with 12 random nucleotides. TCRdb re-derived calls from the 5' RACE reads in MiXCR, one entry per CDR3 protein. The table has around 1,000,000 distinct CDR3 sequences, more than 30% seen once; the top ten hold 10% to 15%.

Study outcomes and limitations: Reliance upon unsorted PBMCs precluded definitive naive versus antigen-experienced comparison.

The sequence came from a man in his late teens or twenties in good health. The chain is built from TRBV10-3 and TRBJ2-3, with 12 bases that match TRBD1. The material sequenced was blood. The CDR3 loop is CAISVGQGAGDTQYF. The CDR3 region has the DNA TGTGCCATCAGTGTGGGACAGGGGGCGGGAGATACGCAGTATTTT.